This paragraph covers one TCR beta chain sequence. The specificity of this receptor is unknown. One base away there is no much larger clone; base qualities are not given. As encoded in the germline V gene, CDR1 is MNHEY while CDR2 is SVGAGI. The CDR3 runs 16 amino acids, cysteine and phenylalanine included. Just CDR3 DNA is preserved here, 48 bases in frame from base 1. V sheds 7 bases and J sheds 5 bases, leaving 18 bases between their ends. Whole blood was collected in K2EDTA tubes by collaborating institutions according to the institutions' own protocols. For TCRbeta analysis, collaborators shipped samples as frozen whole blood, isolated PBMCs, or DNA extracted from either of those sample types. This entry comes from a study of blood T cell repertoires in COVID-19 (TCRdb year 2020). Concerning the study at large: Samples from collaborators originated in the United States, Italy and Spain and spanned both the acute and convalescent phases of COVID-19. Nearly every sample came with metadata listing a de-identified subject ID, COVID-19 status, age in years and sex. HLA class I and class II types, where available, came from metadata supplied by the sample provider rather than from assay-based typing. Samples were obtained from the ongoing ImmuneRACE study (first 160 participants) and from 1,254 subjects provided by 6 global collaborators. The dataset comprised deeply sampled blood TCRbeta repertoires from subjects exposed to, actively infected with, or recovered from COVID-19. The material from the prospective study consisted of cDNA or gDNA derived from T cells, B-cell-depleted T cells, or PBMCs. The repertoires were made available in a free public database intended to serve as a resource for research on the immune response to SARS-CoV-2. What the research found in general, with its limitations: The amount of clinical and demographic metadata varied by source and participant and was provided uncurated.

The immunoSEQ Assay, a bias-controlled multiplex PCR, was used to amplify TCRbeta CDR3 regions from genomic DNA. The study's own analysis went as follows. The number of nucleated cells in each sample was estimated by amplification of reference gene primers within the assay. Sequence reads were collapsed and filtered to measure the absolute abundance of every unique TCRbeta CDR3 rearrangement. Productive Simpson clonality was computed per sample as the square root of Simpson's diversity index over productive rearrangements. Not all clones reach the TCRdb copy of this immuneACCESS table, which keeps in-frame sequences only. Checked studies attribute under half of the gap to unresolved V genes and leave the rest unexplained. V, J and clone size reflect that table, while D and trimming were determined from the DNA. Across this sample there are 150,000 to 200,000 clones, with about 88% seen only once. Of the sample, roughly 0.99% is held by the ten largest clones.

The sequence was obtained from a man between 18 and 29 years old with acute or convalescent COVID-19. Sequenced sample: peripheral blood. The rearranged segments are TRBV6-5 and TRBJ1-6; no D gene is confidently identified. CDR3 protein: CASIYSSSINNSPLHF. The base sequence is TGTGCCAGCATTTATTCAAGCTCAATAAATAATTCACCCCTCCACTTT.